This TCR beta chain was obtained from a study of blood T cell repertoires in COVID-19. For the study at large: Sample material is recorded as cDNA or gDNA derived from T cells, B-cell-depleted T cells, or PBMCs.

Produced via immunoSEQ multiplex PCR; TCRdb's table is partial and in-frame only. The repertoire holds hundreds of thousands of clones, with more than 70% as singletons. Within 2 weeks before study entry, exposed participants met a COVID-19 case. This clonotype was obtained from a woman aged 18-35 years who had been exposed to COVID-19. Sequenced material: PBMCs or T cells enriched from blood (not recorded which).

CDR3 coding DNA: TGCGCCAGCAGCCGTGGGAAACAGGGTTACGAGCAGTACTTC. Translated, it gives CASSRGKQGYEQYF. This chain links TRBV4-3 with TRBJ2-7; D possibly corresponds to TRBD1 (6 bases). The CDR3 sequence is 14 residues long. Germline lookup yields CDR1 LGHNA and CDR2 YSLEER. Trimming took off 4 bases at V and 4 bases at J, with 14 bases between the two ends.